The 17 T cell receptor beta chains below come from one sample, sequenced in a study of T cells in Graves' hyperthyroidism and ophthalmopathy. Researchers amplified the TCR beta CDR3 regions from RNA transcripts. The study used the HTBI primer set for a first-round RT-PCR of the TCR CDR3. Using its own MiXCR run on the multiplex PCR reads, TCRdb lists one record per CDR3 protein. The data show some 360,000 distinct CDR3 sequences, around 13% seen once. Sequencing used blood. Receptor source: a woman aged 60 to 75 with Graves' hyperthyroidism.

The chain combines TRBV27 with TRBJ1-2; the match to TRBD1 covers 8 bases. Trimming removed 0 bases from V and 8 bases from J; junction bases left unmatched: 2. The CDR3 is 13 amino acids. Germline values: CDR1 MNHEY, CDR2 SMNVEV (reference sequence). CDR3 sequence reads: CASSLSRTGGYTF. CDR3 nucleotides: TGTGCCAGCAGTTTATCCCGGACAGGGGGCTACACCTTC.

Details on this clonotype: The junction departs from germline at one end; a sequencing error may be responsible. This rearrangement joins TRBV7-6 to TRBJ2-3, with 14 bases lining up with TRBD2. Germline-derived CDR1 and CDR2 are SGHVS and FNYEAQ. The CDR3 extends over 18 amino acids. The CDR3 DNA follows: TGTGTCAGCAGCCCGGGACTAGCGGGAGTGCCTAGCACAGATACGCAGTATTTT. This sequence encodes CVSSPGLAGVPSTDTQYF.

This rearrangement joins TRBV3-1 to TRBJ2-7; D possibly corresponds to TRBD1 (6 bases). The ends were cut back, 0 bases at V and 3 bases at J, with 15 bases in the middle. The CDR3 runs 16 residues. The germline CDR1 and CDR2 sequences are LGHDT and YNNKEL (reference sequence). The CDR3 DNA follows: TGTGCCAGCAGCCAAGATCAGTATAAAGGGGGCTACGAGCAGTACTTC. Amino acids: CASSQDQYKGGYEQYF.

This clonotype was seen more than once but under ten times. The CDR3 loop reads CASSLGLGQRSYEQYF. In nucleotides, the CDR3 is TGTGCCAGCAGCTTAGGGTTAGGACAGAGATCCTACGAGCAGTACTTC. The gene calls are TRBV7-9 and TRBJ2-7; a possible D gene is TRBD1 (6 bases). The CDR3 is made up of 16 amino acids. Per germline, CDR1 SEHNR and CDR2 FQNEAQ (reference sequence). V shed 1 base and J shed 1 base, with 14 bases lying between them.

This clonotype showed up many times. The chain joins TRBV27 to TRBJ1-5; D not resolved. CDR1 MNHEY and CDR2 SMNVEV come from the germline V gene (reference sequence). There are 14 residues in the CDR3. Trimming shortened V by 1 base and J by 0 bases, and 4 bases separated the two germline ends. The CDR3 region is CASSLFVSNQPQHF. The DNA of the CDR3 is TGTGCCAGCAGTTTATTTGTTAGCAATCAGCCCCAGCATTTT.

This clonotype has a handful of counts. The CDR3 region is CASSEGQGLFTDTQYF. In DNA form, the CDR3 reads TGTGCCAGCAGCGAGGGACAGGGCCTTTTCACAGATACGCAGTATTTT. The rearrangement uses TRBV9 and TRBJ2-3, with 9 nucleotides matching TRBD1. J was trimmed by 2 bases and V by 3 bases; bases with no gene match: 7. The CDR3 totals 16 residues. From germline, CDR1 is SGDLS and CDR2 YYNGEE.

CDR3 bases: TGCAGCGCAATGGATGTTAGCGGGAGCCAATTGGGCAAAAACATTCAGTACTTC. This encodes CSAMDVSGSQLGKNIQYF. The V gene is TRBV29-1, the J gene TRBJ2-4; TRBD2 matches 9 bases. Losses at the gene ends were 7 bases for V and 3 bases for J; bases not matched to a gene: 19. Germline CDR1 reads SQVTM; CDR2 reads ANQGSEA. This CDR3 comprises 18 residues.

V is TRBV20-1 and J is TRBJ1-5; D not certain. The V gene's germline CDR1 is DFQATT and CDR2 SNEGSKA (reference sequence). The CDR3 consists of 12 residues. V lost 0 bases, J lost 4 bases, and 4 bases lay in between. CDR3 sequence reads: CSARDLNQPQHF. DNA for the CDR3: TGCAGTGCTAGAGATCTAAATCAGCCCCAGCATTTT.

CDR3 DNA sequence: TGTGCCAGCAGTTTAGAGGGAAGGGCAAGGGGAAACACTGAAGCTTTCTTT. The encoded protein is CASSLEGRARGNTEAFF. V gene TRBV28 combines with J gene TRBJ1-1; a weak D match, TRBD1 (5 bases). V was trimmed by 2 bases and J by 2 bases, leaving 18 bases between them. Germline-derived CDR1 and CDR2 are MDHEN and SYDVKM. The CDR3 runs 17 residues.

This chain links TRBV4-1 with TRBJ2-7, with D perhaps being TRBD1 or TRBD2 (5 bases each). Trimming removed 0 bases at V and 5 bases at J, with 11 bases between. The CDR3 is made up of 14 amino acids. Germline CDR1 is MGHRA and CDR2 is YSYEKL. The CDR3: CASSQERGVHEQYF. In DNA, the CDR3 is TGCGCCAGCAGCCAAGAAAGAGGGGTACACGAGCAGTACTTC.

This clonotype has a handful of counts. The rearrangement joins TRBV5-6 to TRBJ2-2; the match to TRBD1 covers 7 bases. CDR1 is SGHDT, CDR2 YYEEEE, per germline. This CDR3 comprises 14 residues. V lost 4 bases, J lost 4 bases, and 4 bases stayed unmatched. For the CDR3, the DNA is TGTGCCAGCAGCATAGACAGGGCCACCGGGGAGCTGTTTTTT. The encoded protein is CASSIDRATGELFF.

The sample holds many counts of this clonotype. The chain has TRBV20-1 and TRBJ2-7, with D uncertain. Germline V gene data show CDR1 as DFQATT and CDR2 as SNEGSKA (reference sequence). The CDR3 extends over 12 amino acids. V lost 1 base to trimming and J lost 5 bases, with 9 bases between them. CDR3 DNA: TGCAGTGCTAGAGGTAGAACGGACGAGCAGTACTTC. Translating gives CSARGRTDEQYF.

The sample holds a few counts of this clonotype. It may be a read error: a sequence one base away is much more abundant. This chain connects TRBV20-1 to TRBJ2-7, with 7 bases matching TRBD1. The germline V gene encodes CDR1 DFQATT and CDR2 SNEGSKA (reference sequence). There are 12 residues in the CDR3. The trim removed 6 bases at V and 7 bases at J, leaving 9 bases unmatched. CDR3 sequence (DNA): TGCAGTGCACCCGACAGGGCGGAGGAGCAGTACTTC. Residues: CSAPDRAEEQYF.

This clonotype was found a few times. V gene TRBV7-6 combines with J gene TRBJ2-7; 7 bases match TRBD1. Germline V gene data show CDR1 as SGHVS and CDR2 as FNYEAQ. V lost 0 bases and J lost 3; bases outside the gene matches: 11. CDR3 length: 17 residues. The CDR3 region has the DNA TGTGCCAGCAGCTTAGCAATGACACCGGGACAGATCTACGAGCAGTACTTC. It is translated as CASSLAMTPGQIYEQYF. The full variable domain, rest sourced from reference TRBV7-6 and TRBJ2-7, is GAGVSQSPRYKVTKRGQDVALRCDPISGHVSLYWYRQALGQGPEFLTYFNYEAQQDKSGLPNDRFSAERPEGSISTLTIQRTEQRDSAMYRCASSLAMTPGQIYEQYFGPGTRLTVT.

This clonotype was detected ten times or more. CDR3 residues: CASSPQEATGELFF. CDR3 DNA: TGTGCCAGCTCACCTCAGGAGGCCACCGGGGAGCTGTTTTTT. The J gene is TRBJ2-2, the V gene TRBV18, with a tentative D call TRBD2 (5 bases). This CDR3 contains 14 residues. V was cut by 3 bases and J by 4 bases, with 9 bases left in between. The V gene's germline CDR1 is KGHSH and CDR2 LQKENI.

V is TRBV4-1 and J is TRBJ1-5, with 8 bases lining up with TRBD1. V trimming: 0 bases; J trimming: 6 bases; junction bases outside the gene matches: 7. Germline V gene data show CDR1 as MGHRA and CDR2 as YSYEKL. The CDR3 covers 16 residues. DNA for the CDR3: TGCGCCAGCAGCCAAGAATTCCGACAGGGGATTCAGCCCCAGCATTTT. Its protein is CASSQEFRQGIQPQHF.

This clonotype was recorded a few times. This rearrangement joins TRBV13 to TRBJ1-5, with D possibly matching TRBD1 (6 bases). Trimming left V 4 bases short and J 2 bases short, with 12 bases between. Germline loops: CDR1 PRHDT, CDR2 FYEKMQ (reference sequence). The CDR3 has 15 residues. The CDR3 sequence is CASSSQGGGNQPQHF. In DNA form, the CDR3 reads TGTGCCAGCAGCTCACAGGGAGGAGGCAATCAGCCCCAGCATTTT.